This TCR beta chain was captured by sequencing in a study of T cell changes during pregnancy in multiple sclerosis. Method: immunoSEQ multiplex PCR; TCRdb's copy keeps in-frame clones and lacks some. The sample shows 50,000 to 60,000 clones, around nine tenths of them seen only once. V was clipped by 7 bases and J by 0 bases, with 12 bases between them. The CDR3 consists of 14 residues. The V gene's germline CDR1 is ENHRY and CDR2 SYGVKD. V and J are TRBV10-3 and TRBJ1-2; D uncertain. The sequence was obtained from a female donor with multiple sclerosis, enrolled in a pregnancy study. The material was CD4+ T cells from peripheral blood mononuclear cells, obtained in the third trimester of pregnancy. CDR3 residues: CAINAKKANYGYTF. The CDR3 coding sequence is TGTGCCATCAATGCGAAAAAAGCTAACTATGGCTACACCTTC.